What follows are 10 T cell receptor beta chains derived from one specimen sequenced in a study of T cells in Graves' hyperthyroidism and ophthalmopathy. It was RNA transcripts that yielded the amplified TCR beta CDR3 regions. During a first-round RT-PCR of the TCR CDR3, the HTBI primer set was used. TCRdb recomputed calls from the multiplex PCR reads with MiXCR, one row per CDR3 protein. The sample has 470,000 or so distinct CDR3 sequences, around 20% seen once. Sequencing was carried out using blood. These receptors all come from a man in his late teens or twenties with Graves' hyperthyroidism.

On this clonotype: A much larger clone sits a single nucleotide away, making a read error possible. As the CDR3 is not closed by the conserved phenylalanine or tryptophan, this likely results from a read error. The gene calls are TRBV20-1 and TRBJ1-1; tentatively, D is TRBD1 (6 bases). CDR3 size: 14 residues. Trimming shortened V by 4 bases and J by 6 bases, and 18 bases separated the two germline ends. Germline V CDR1 and CDR2: DFQATT, SNEGSKA (reference sequence). In nucleotides, the CDR3 is TGCAGTGCTACTTCGGGGGGGCGAGGAGCTGAAGCTTTCGTT. Protein sequence: CSATSGGRGAEAFV.

This clonotype showed up many times. V is TRBV7-8 and J is TRBJ2-7; perhaps D is TRBD1 or TRBD2 (5 bases each). Germline loops: CDR1 SGHVS, CDR2 FQNEAQ. V was cut by 7 bases and J by 2 bases, with 18 bases left in between. The CDR3 spans 15 residues. The CDR3 DNA reads as TGTGCCAGCACCCTCCGGGACCTTACCACCTACGAGCAGTACTTC. Amino acids: CASTLRDLTTYEQYF.

With regard to this clonotype: This could be a read error, since a much larger clone is one nucleotide away. The chain has TRBV11-2 and TRBJ2-7; tentative D call: TRBD1 (5 bases). Germline V gene data show CDR1 as SGHAT and CDR2 as FQNNGV. The CDR3 spans 13 residues. The DNA for the CDR3 is TGTGCCAGCCGCTTTCAGGGTTTCCACGAGCAGTACTTC. This encodes CASRFQGFHEQYF.

Only a few counts were recorded for this clonotype. The chain carries TRBV11-1 and TRBJ2-5; tentatively, D is TRBD2 (5 bases). Trimming took 8 bases from V and 5 from J, leaving 9 bases between them. In germline, CDR1 is SGHAT, CDR2 FQDESV (reference sequence). The CDR3 totals 11 residues. As DNA, the CDR3 is TGTGCCAGCGCTCGAGGGGAGACCCAGTACTTC. This codes for CASARGETQYF.

This clonotype occurred many times. This sequence joins TRBV20-1 and TRBJ2-7; 11 nucleotides line up with TRBD2. The CDR3 runs to 14 residues. Per germline, CDR1 DFQATT and CDR2 SNEGSKA (reference sequence). V shed 3 bases, J shed 3 bases, and the junction held 4 bases outside the gene matches. The CDR3 region is CSARILAGDYEQYF. CDR3 bases: TGCAGTGCTAGGATACTAGCGGGGGACTACGAGCAGTACTTC.

This clonotype was recorded at least ten times. The chain couples TRBV7-8 to TRBJ2-2; D is perhaps TRBD1 (5 bases). The ends were cut back, 4 bases at V and 3 bases at J, with 15 bases in the middle. CDR1 and CDR2 from the germline V gene are SGHVS and FQNEAQ. The CDR3 runs to 16 residues. The CDR3 nucleotides read TGTGCCAGCAGCTCTCTTGTGAAAGGGGACACCGGGGAGCTGTTTTTT. This codes for CASSSLVKGDTGELFF.

This clonotype was seen repeatedly, ten times or more. The rearrangement joins TRBV9 to TRBJ2-2; D uncertain. There are 14 residues in the CDR3. V lost 1 base to trimming and J lost 5 bases, with 9 bases between them. The V gene's germline CDR1 is SGDLS and CDR2 YYNGEE. Here the CDR3 reads CASSVMSPTGELFF. CDR3 coding DNA: TGTGCCAGCAGCGTAATGTCTCCAACCGGGGAGCTGTTTTTT.

This clonotype was recorded at least ten times. The rearrangement joins TRBV15 to TRBJ1-5; TRBD1 matches at 10 bases. Germline V gives CDR1 LNHNV, CDR2 YYDKDF (reference sequence). V lost 3 bases to trimming and J lost 6 bases; unmatched junction nucleotides: 5. The CDR3 is made up of 15 amino acids. The CDR3, as DNA: TGTGCCACCAGCAGCCTGACAGGGGGCTTTCAGCCCCAGCATTTT. Translating it yields CATSSLTGGFQPQHF. Using reference TRBV15 and TRBJ1-5 for the parts outside the CDR3, the full variable domain is DAMVIQNPRYQVTQFGKPVTLSCSQTLNHNVMYWYQQKSSQAPKLLFHYYDKDFNNEADTPDNFQSRRPNTSFCFLDIRSPGLGDTAMYLCATSSLTGGFQPQHFGDGTRLSIL.

This clonotype was detected only a few times. The chain employs TRBV29-1 and TRBJ1-1; D remains ambiguous. Trimming shortened V by 6 bases and J by 0 bases, and 11 bases separated the two germline ends. Germline V gives CDR1 SQVTM, CDR2 ANQGSEA. The CDR3 spans 13 residues. CDR3: CSVAKGMNTEAFF. The CDR3 DNA reads as TGCAGCGTCGCCAAGGGTATGAACACTGAAGCTTTCTTT. Drawing the rest from reference TRBV29-1 and TRBJ1-1, the complete variable domain is SAVISQKPSRDICQRGTSLTIQCQVDSQVTMMFWYRQQPGQSLTLIATANQGSEATYESGFVIDKFPISRPNLTFSTLTVSNMSPEDSSIYLCSVAKGMNTEAFFGQGTRLTVV.

The CDR3: CASSLNIYGYTF. CDR3 nucleotides: TGTGCCAGCAGCTTAAACATTTATGGCTACACCTTC. This chain connects TRBV7-9 to TRBJ1-2; D is unresolved. CDR1 SEHNR and CDR2 FQNEAQ come from the germline V gene (reference sequence). The CDR3 contains 12 residues. V lost 2 bases and J lost 5, with 6 bases in between.